These 21 T cell receptor beta chains were all obtained from the same sample, sequenced in a study of Graves' ophthalmopathy and Graves' hyperthyroidism. The sequenced template was RNA, covering the TCR beta CDR3 region. HTBI-primed first-round RT-PCR preceded second-round multiplex PCR. MiXCR was run by TCRdb on the multiplex PCR reads, yielding one entry per CDR3 protein. The table lists hundreds of thousands of distinct CDR3 sequences, 40% of them singletons. The sample consisted of peripheral blood. These receptors came from an adult man with Graves' ophthalmopathy.

About this clonotype: Because the CDR3 is missing its conserved closing phenylalanine or tryptophan, this is likely a read error. The rearrangement uses TRBV2 and TRBJ1-2, with 11 nucleotides matching TRBD1. The CDR3 covers 13 residues. V dropped 5 bases and J dropped 6; count of bases not matched to a gene: 2. Per the germline V gene, CDR1 is SNHLY and CDR2 is FYNNEI. The CDR3 coding sequence is TGTGCCAGCAGTTCGGGACAGGGGGATGGCTACACCTCC. This encodes CASSSGQGDGYTS.

The sample holds a few counts of this clonotype. This rearrangement joins TRBV5-1 to TRBJ2-7, with TRBD2 matching 11 bases. CDR3 length equals 16 residues. J gave up 4 bases and V 4 bases, and 10 bases lay outside the gene matches. Per germline, CDR1 SGHRS and CDR2 YFSETQ. CDR3 DNA sequence: TGCGCCAGCAGCAAAGATACTAGCGGGGGACTTTACGAGCAGTACTTC. It translates to CASSKDTSGGLYEQYF.

This clonotype was observed a handful of times. The chain recombines TRBV9 with TRBJ1-3; D unclear. CDR1 is SGDLS, CDR2 YYNGEE, per germline. V dropped 3 bases and J dropped 1 base, with 11 bases sitting between them. The length of the CDR3 is 15 residues. The DNA for the CDR3 is TGTGCCAGCAGCGGCACAGCCGATTCTGGAAACACCATATATTTT. It encodes CASSGTADSGNTIYF.

This clonotype appeared many times. The V gene is TRBV10-3, the J gene TRBJ1-1; tentative D call: TRBD1 (5 bases). The CDR3 runs 13 residues. The V gene's germline CDR1 is ENHRY and CDR2 SYGVKD. Trimming took off 10 bases at V and 0 bases at J, with 12 bases between the two ends. CDR3 in DNA: TGTGCCAGCACCAGACAGATGAACACTGAAGCTTTCTTT. Residues: CASTRQMNTEAFF.

This clonotype occurred many times. V and J are TRBV20-1 and TRBJ1-1, with 8 bases aligning to TRBD1. Germline loops: CDR1 DFQATT, CDR2 SNEGSKA (reference sequence). The CDR3 has 12 residues. This CDR3 is CSAGTGGTEAFF. In nucleotides, the CDR3 is TGCAGCGCTGGGACAGGAGGCACTGAAGCTTTCTTT.

The chain couples TRBV9 to TRBJ1-2; no definite D call. The CDR3 loop spans 12 amino acids. Per germline, CDR1 SGDLS and CDR2 YYNGEE. V was clipped by 0 bases and J by 8 bases, with 8 bases between them. CDR3 sequence: CASSVEGGGYTF. In DNA form, the CDR3 reads TGTGCCAGCAGCGTAGAGGGCGGGGGCTACACCTTC.

This clonotype occurred a few times. This CDR3 reads CSARNVAGGYQETQYF. CDR3 coding DNA: TGCAGTGCTAGGAATGTGGCAGGGGGGTATCAAGAGACCCAGTACTTC. The gene calls are TRBV20-1 and TRBJ2-5; tentatively, D is TRBD1 (7 bases). CDR3 length equals 16 residues. Germline CDR1 DFQATT, CDR2 SNEGSKA (reference sequence). The V end was cut by 3 bases, the J end by 2 bases, with 19 bases between.

This clonotype was seen a few times. This sequence joins TRBV19 and TRBJ1-5; D not resolved. This CDR3 region has 13 residues. Germline assignment: CDR1 LNHDA and CDR2 SQIVND (reference sequence). Trimming left V 8 bases short and J 3 bases short, with 11 bases between. This CDR3 reads CASSTPYNQPQHF. The DNA for the CDR3 is TGTGCCAGTTCTACACCGTACAATCAGCCCCAGCATTTT.

The chain combines TRBV7-9 with TRBJ2-6; 7 nucleotides align to TRBD1. The V gene's germline CDR1 is SEHNR and CDR2 FQNEAQ (reference sequence). This CDR3 spans 16 amino acids. V was clipped by 4 bases and J by 2 bases; unmatched bases: 5. CDR3 amino acids: CASSYRGGTGANVLTF. CDR3 bases: TGTGCCAGCAGCTACAGAGGGGGCACTGGGGCCAACGTCCTGACTTTC.

In this sample, this clonotype turned up a few times. The V and J genes are TRBV7-2 and TRBJ1-2; D is ambiguous. This CDR3 spans 15 amino acids. Germline assignment: CDR1 SGHTA and CDR2 FQGNSA. V lost 5 bases to trimming and J lost 2 bases, with 15 bases between them. The CDR3 region is CASSPSASLNYGYTF. The CDR3 DNA reads TGTGCCAGCAGCCCCTCCGCCAGCTTGAACTATGGCTACACCTTC.

V is TRBV14 and J is TRBJ2-5, with unresolved D. Germline CDR1 reads SGHDN; CDR2 reads FVKESK. This CDR3 is built from 14 residues. Trimming left V 2 bases short and J 5 bases short, with 12 bases between. CDR3 loop: CASSQFAGGETQYF. CDR3 bases: TGTGCCAGCAGCCAATTTGCAGGCGGCGAGACCCAGTACTTC.

The rearrangement uses TRBV6-5 and TRBJ1-1; possibly TRBD1 for D (6 bases). V was pared by 0 bases and J by 5 bases, with 7 bases between. CDR1 is MNHEY and CDR2 is SVGAGI in the germline V gene. The CDR3 covers 13 residues. CDR3 sequence reads: CASSYSTGTEAFF. The CDR3 DNA is TGTGCCAGCAGTTACTCGACAGGAACTGAAGCTTTCTTT.

This chain joins TRBV7-3 and TRBJ1-6; unclear D gene. The CDR3 is 16 residues long. Trimming cost V 3 bases and J 8 bases, with 17 bases left between them. Germline CDR1 is SGHTA and CDR2 is FQGTGA. The CDR3 loop is CASSLTGSTSYSPLHF. Written as DNA, the CDR3 is TGTGCCAGCAGCTTGACGGGGTCAACTTCTTATTCACCCCTCCACTTT.

Many counts were recorded for this clonotype. This chain uses TRBV10-3 with TRBJ1-2, with D possibly matching TRBD1 (5 bases). Trimming pared 4 bases from V and 5 bases from J, leaving 17 bases between. The V gene's germline CDR1 is ENHRY and CDR2 SYGVKD. CDR3 length: 15 amino acids. CDR3 sequence reads: CAISVRSNKGYGYTF. CDR3 bases: TGTGCCATCAGTGTCAGGTCCAACAAGGGGTATGGCTACACCTTC.

The chain couples TRBV19 to TRBJ2-7, with D perhaps TRBD1 (7 bases). Trimming took 6 bases from V and 5 from J, leaving 14 bases between them. CDR3 length: 13 residues. Germline values: CDR1 LNHDA, CDR2 SQIVND (reference sequence). CDR3 loop: CASRPEGADEQYF. In DNA form, the CDR3 reads TGTGCCAGTAGGCCGGAGGGGGCCGACGAGCAGTACTTC.

At least ten counts were recorded for this clonotype. The chain uses TRBV29-1 and TRBJ2-7, with 10 bases matching TRBD2. The J segment lost 2 bases and the V segment lost 4 bases, leaving 11 bases of the junction unmatched. The length of the CDR3 is 16 residues. From germline, CDR1 is SQVTM and CDR2 ANQGSEA. Here the CDR3 DNA reads TGCAGCGTTGGCCTAGCGGGAGTAGGTATCGCCTACGAGCAGTACTTC. It encodes CSVGLAGVGIAYEQYF.

The chain recombines TRBV7-9 with TRBJ2-7, with 12 bases fitting TRBD1. J lost 5 bases, V lost 3 bases, and 5 bases had no gene match. The CDR3 covers 15 residues. Germline V gene sequence: CDR1 SEHNR, CDR2 FQNEAQ (reference sequence). CDR3 in amino acids: CASSFAGTGGHEQYF. CDR3 coding DNA: TGTGCCAGCAGCTTTGCCGGGACAGGGGGCCACGAGCAGTACTTC.

This clonotype has just a few counts. This chain links TRBV25-1 with TRBJ2-7; D is perhaps TRBD1 (6 bases). The CDR3 contains 15 residues. The germline V gene has CDR1 MGHDK and CDR2 SYGVNS. V was trimmed by 6 bases and J by 3 bases, leaving 18 bases between them. The CDR3 nucleotides are TGTGCCAGCAGCCCCTGGACAGAGAGTATCTACGAGCAGTACTTC. Amino acids: CASSPWTESIYEQYF.

This clonotype has at least ten counts. The rearrangement links TRBV9 to TRBJ1-6, with no clear D. The CDR3 is 14 amino acids. Trimming left V 2 bases short and J 9 bases short, with 12 bases between. The germline V gene has CDR1 SGDLS and CDR2 YYNGEE. The CDR3 protein is CASSVGRHASPLHF. DNA of the CDR3: TGTGCCAGCAGCGTTGGCAGGCATGCTTCACCCCTCCACTTT.

As to this clonotype: This may come from a read error, since a much larger clone is one base off. This chain links TRBV11-2 with TRBJ2-5; 12 bases map to TRBD2. The CDR3 has 17 amino acids. Germline CDR1 is SGHAT and CDR2 is FQNNGV. The CDR3 is CASGLTSGRILGKTQYF. The CDR3 DNA reads as TGTGCCAGCGGCTTGACTAGCGGGAGAATATTGGGGAAGACCCAGTACTTC.

This CDR3 reads CASSPPMGSRNYGYTF. CDR3 sequence (DNA): TGTGCCAGCAGCCCCCCCATGGGGAGTCGGAACTATGGCTACACCTTC. The V call is TRBV9, the J call TRBJ1-2; the D is unclear. Germline V gene lookup returns CDR1 SGDLS and CDR2 YYNGEE. The germline V and J ends were trimmed by 4 bases and 2 bases, with 18 bases remaining between them. The CDR3 totals 16 residues.